These 28 T cell receptor beta chains share one sample of origin, sequenced in a study of response to subunit inactivated influenza vaccine. TCRdb called the RT-PCR reads again in MiXCR, with one record for every CDR3 protein. Here the sample spans 500,000 to 550,000 distinct CDR3 sequences, around 25% being singletons. These same records also appear under a second study, on T cells expressing NK-cell markers. From that study: 5'RACE template switching with UMIs produced the TCR beta cDNA.

The sample was CD4+ T cells sorted from PBMCs, taken 11 to 12 days after vaccination. The receptors derive from a man aged 45 to 65 who received an inactivated influenza vaccine.

The J gene is TRBJ2-5, the V gene TRBV3-1; TRBD1 matches 8 bases. Germline V gene sequence: CDR1 LGHDT, CDR2 YNNKEL (reference sequence). The length of the CDR3 is 13 residues. Trimming cost V 0 bases and J 13 bases; bases outside gene matches: 7. The CDR3 DNA reads TGTGCCAGCAGCCAAGATCCTTCGGGACAGGTGTACTTC. Translation: CASSQDPSGQVYF.

This clonotype was recorded a few times. The chain combines TRBV18 with TRBJ1-1; D gene ambiguous. The CDR3 sequence is 13 residues long. Germline-derived CDR1 and CDR2 are KGHSH and LQKENI. The V end lost 4 bases, the J end lost 1 base, and 7 bases lay between the germline ends. The CDR3 DNA follows: TGTGCCAGCTCACGTTTAGAGAACACTGAAGCTTTCTTT. Protein: CASSRLENTEAFF.

The rearrangement joins TRBV7-9 to TRBJ2-7; D gene unclear. The germline V gene encodes CDR1 SEHNR and CDR2 FQNEAQ (reference sequence). The CDR3 runs to 14 residues. Trimming took off 4 bases at V and 6 bases at J, with 16 bases between the two ends. The CDR3 reads CASSYGSTGTEQYF. The CDR3 coding sequence is TGTGCCAGCAGCTACGGGTCAACGGGCACCGAGCAGTACTTC.

Many counts were recorded for this clonotype. The chain combines TRBV20-1 with TRBJ2-7, with no clear D. This CDR3 region has 15 residues. V lost 5 bases, J lost 0 bases, and 17 bases lay in between. Per germline, CDR1 DFQATT and CDR2 SNEGSKA (reference sequence). CDR3 in DNA: TGCAGTGCTGTTCCCCCGGCAGGTTTCTCCTACGAGCAGTACTTC. It is translated as CSAVPPAGFSYEQYF.

This clonotype was detected once. The V and J genes are TRBV3-1 and TRBJ1-2; a possible D gene is TRBD1 (6 bases). V lost 4 bases and J lost 4, with 16 bases in between. CDR1 and CDR2 from the germline V gene are LGHDT and YNNKEL (reference sequence). There are 15 residues in the CDR3. The CDR3 coding sequence is TGTGCCAGCAGCCCCGCGGGTGGGGGCTCCTATGGCTACACCTTC. Translation: CASSPAGGGSYGYTF.

This sequence joins TRBV7-2 and TRBJ2-3; D call uncertain. Trimming cost V 2 bases and J 6 bases, with 9 bases left between them. Looked up from germline, CDR1 is SGHTA and CDR2 is FQGNSA. The CDR3 runs to 13 residues. The CDR3 here is CASSLNLGDTQYF. The CDR3 bases are TGTGCCAGCAGCTTAAATCTTGGGGATACGCAGTATTTT.

The chain couples TRBV6-7 to TRBJ2-5; the match to TRBD2 covers 8 bases. TRBV6-7 is an ORF for which the function is uncertain. CDR3 length: 16 residues. Losses at the gene ends were 0 bases for V and 3 bases for J; bases not matched to a gene: 6. Written as DNA, the CDR3 is TGTGCCAGCAGTTACTCTGCGCGGGGGGTGAAAGAGACCCAGTACTTC. It codes for CASSYSARGVKETQYF.

The V call is TRBV5-1, the J call TRBJ1-1; 11 nucleotides align to TRBD1. The CDR3 is made up of 14 amino acids. Losses at the gene ends were 3 bases for V and 5 bases for J; bases not matched to a gene: 3. Per germline, CDR1 SGHRS and CDR2 YFSETQ. Here the CDR3 reads CASSYRDRGTEAFF. In DNA form, the CDR3 reads TGCGCCAGCAGCTACCGGGACAGGGGGACTGAAGCTTTCTTT.

This clonotype was counted between two and nine times. V and J are TRBV12-3 or TRBV12-4 and TRBJ2-1, with D maybe TRBD1 (8 bases). Between the trimmed V and J ends, which lost 3 bases and 7 bases, there was a span of 13 bases. This CDR3 region has 14 residues. The CDR3 sequence is CASSFLQGGNEQFF. In DNA, the CDR3 is TGTGCCAGCAGTTTTTTACAGGGGGGGAATGAGCAGTTCTTC.

In this sample, this clonotype turned up a few times. The chain joins TRBV11-2 to TRBJ1-1; tentatively, D is TRBD1 (5 bases). CDR1 and CDR2 from the germline V gene are SGHAT and FQNNGV. The CDR3 is made up of 15 amino acids. The V gene lost 0 bases and the J gene lost 2 bases, with 10 bases spanning the gap. CDR3 DNA sequence: TGTGCCAGCAGCTTAGAGCCAGGGACTAACACTGAAGCTTTCTTT. Translation: CASSLEPGTNTEAFF.

This chain connects TRBV6-6 to TRBJ2-7; 9 nucleotides align to TRBD1. The V segment lost 3 bases and the J segment 7 bases; nucleotides outside the gene matches: 4. The CDR3 is 13 amino acids. The germline gives CDR1 MNHNY, CDR2 SVGAGI (reference sequence). CDR3: CASSYTGGAEQYF. In nucleotides, the CDR3 is TGTGCCAGCAGTTATACAGGGGGCGCTGAGCAGTACTTC.

This chain links TRBV12-3 or TRBV12-4 with TRBJ1-5, with D unclear. This CDR3 has 14 residues. V lost 6 bases and J lost 9, with 18 bases in between. As DNA, the CDR3 is TGTGCCAGCAGCCCTCCAGGAAAAGGGTCGCCCCAGCATTTT. Its protein is CASSPPGKGSPQHF.

This clonotype was detected only a few times. The rearrangement links TRBV24-1 to TRBJ2-2, with 10 bases fitting TRBD1. This CDR3 is 19 amino acids long. The germline V gene has CDR1 KGHDR and CDR2 SFDVKD. J lost 3 bases, V lost 1 base, and 10 bases had no gene match. The CDR3 region is CATSDLYSGTGEDTGELFF. The CDR3, as DNA: TGTGCCACCAGTGATTTATACTCCGGGACAGGGGAGGACACCGGGGAGCTGTTTTTT.

The table lists this clonotype with a few counts. This chain uses TRBV20-1 with TRBJ2-5; D may correspond to TRBD1 or TRBD2 (5 bases each). V shed 0 bases and J shed 3 bases, with 17 bases lying between them. Germline CDR1 reads DFQATT; CDR2 reads SNEGSKA (reference sequence). The CDR3 loop spans 16 amino acids. This chain's CDR3 is CSARDPSRGFEETQYF. DNA for the CDR3: TGCAGTGCTAGAGATCCGTCTCGGGGCTTCGAAGAGACCCAGTACTTC.

On this clonotype itself: With a much larger clone just one base away, this may be a read error. The J gene is TRBJ2-3, the V gene TRBV6-1; tentatively, D is TRBD1 (6 bases). This CDR3 has 14 residues. The V end was cut by 7 bases, the J end by 2 bases, with 13 bases between. The germline V gene encodes CDR1 MNHNS and CDR2 SASEGT. CDR3 coding DNA: TGTGCCAGCATTGACCGGGACAACACAGATACGCAGTATTTT. Its protein product is CASIDRDNTDTQYF.

The gene calls are TRBV20-1 and TRBJ2-1; 13 bases agree with TRBD2. V trimming: 2 bases; J trimming: 5 bases; junction bases outside the gene matches: 6. The CDR3 contains 16 residues. CDR1 and CDR2 (germline): DFQATT, SNEGSKA (reference sequence). The CDR3 protein is CSARTGLAGDNNEQFF. In nucleotides, the CDR3 is TGCAGTGCTAGAACCGGACTAGCGGGGGATAACAATGAGCAGTTCTTC.

This sequence joins TRBV4-2 and TRBJ2-7; a possible D gene is TRBD2 (6 bases). The CDR3 totals 15 residues. V lost 0 bases and J 6 bases, leaving 15 bases between the germline ends. The germline V gene encodes CDR1 LGHNA and CDR2 YNFKEQ. The CDR3 spells CASSQDVAGRGEQYF. The CDR3 bases are TGTGCCAGCAGCCAAGATGTCGCGGGAAGGGGCGAGCAGTACTTC.

This chain uses TRBV7-8 with TRBJ2-7, with TRBD1 identical over 9 bases. This CDR3 has 14 residues. Germline V CDR1 and CDR2: SGHVS, FQNEAQ. With V trimmed by 5 bases and J by 3 bases, 5 bases remained unmatched. The CDR3 region has the DNA TGTGCCAGCAGCCCCCGACAGGGGGTCTACGAGCAGTACTTC. As protein: CASSPRQGVYEQYF. Based on the CDR3 plus reference TRBV7-8 and TRBJ2-7, the full variable domain is GAGVSQSPRYKVAKRGQDVALRCDPISGHVSLFWYQQALGQGPEFLTYFQNEAQLDKSGLPSDRFFAERPEGSVSTLKIQRTQQEDSAVYLCASSPRQGVYEQYFGPGTRLTVT.

This rearrangement joins TRBV6-1 to TRBJ2-1; weak D call: TRBD2 (5 bases). Germline V lookup: CDR1 MNHNS, CDR2 SASEGT. V was shortened by 4 bases and J by 1 base, with 14 bases between the two germline ends. The CDR3 contains 16 residues. CDR3 coding DNA: TGTGCCAGCAGTGGGGCTAGCAAGGCGTCCTACAATGAGCAGTTCTTC. Translating gives CASSGASKASYNEQFF.

This clonotype was picked up one time. V is TRBV12-3 or TRBV12-4 and J is TRBJ2-5, with TRBD1 matching 9 bases. This CDR3 has 16 residues. J lost 4 bases, V lost 4 bases, and 10 bases had no gene match. The CDR3 reads CASSSVTGGSRETQYF. As DNA, the CDR3 is TGTGCCAGCAGTTCCGTTACAGGGGGCTCTCGAGAGACCCAGTACTTC.

Worth noting for this clonotype: The junction shows a germline mismatch at one end, possibly a read error. J is TRBJ2-5 and V is TRBV10-3; 7 bases map to TRBD1. In germline, CDR1 is ENHRY, CDR2 SYGVKD. This CDR3 contains 15 residues. CDR3: CATSDLETGSQTQYF. CDR3 DNA: TGTGCCACCAGTGACCTGGAGACAGGGTCTCAGACCCAGTACTTC.

This clonotype appeared a few times. The V call is TRBV5-5, the J call TRBJ2-7, with TRBD2 matching 9 bases. The CDR3 consists of 15 residues. The V gene end was trimmed by 0 bases and the J gene end by 3 bases; junction bases not matched to a gene: 4. The germline CDR1 and CDR2 sequences are SGHKS and YYEKEE (reference sequence). The CDR3: CASSLVASGVYEQYF. The CDR3, as DNA: TGTGCCAGCAGCTTGGTCGCTAGCGGGGTCTACGAGCAGTACTTC.

As for this clonotype: Relative to the germline gene, one junction end is altered; a read error may explain this. This chain connects TRBV12-3 or TRBV12-4 to TRBJ1-2; D not certain. CDR3 size: 14 residues. The CDR3 DNA is TGTGCCAGCAGTCGAGGACTTGTGGTTTATGGCTACAGCTTC. As protein: CASSRGLVVYGYSF.

At least ten counts were recorded for this clonotype. The CDR3 DNA reads TGTGCCAGCAGTACGAGACAGGGGGCGAACACTGAAGCTTTCTTT. Its translation is CASSTRQGANTEAFF. The rearrangement uses TRBV12-3 or TRBV12-4 and TRBJ1-1; 10 positions match TRBD1. The length of the CDR3 is 15 residues. V dropped 5 bases and J dropped 1; count of bases not matched to a gene: 4.

This clonotype was seen ten or more times. The genes are TRBV29-1 and TRBJ1-5, with D possibly matching TRBD1 (5 bases). The CDR3 totals 13 residues. With 6 bases removed from V and 2 bases from J, the gap between germline ends came to 11 bases. Germline V lookup: CDR1 SQVTM, CDR2 ANQGSEA. Written as DNA, the CDR3 is TGCAGCGTGCAGGGAGGGGGCAATCAGCCCCAGCATTTT. Protein: CSVQGGGNQPQHF. The whole variable domain, remainder taken from reference TRBV29-1 and TRBJ1-5, is SAVISQKPSRDICQRGTSLTIQCQVDSQVTMMFWYRQQPGQSLTLIATANQGSEATYESGFVIDKFPISRPNLTFSTLTVSNMSPEDSSIYLCSVQGGGNQPQHFGDGTRLSIL.

There are a few counts of this clonotype. The V call is TRBV20-1, the J call TRBJ2-1, with TRBD2 matching 7 bases. The germline V gene has CDR1 DFQATT and CDR2 SNEGSKA (reference sequence). The CDR3 runs 14 residues. After removal of 3 bases from V and 6 bases from J, the junction contained 8 bases not matched to a gene. Here the CDR3 reads CSASDGRGSNEQFF. The CDR3 nucleotides are TGCAGTGCTAGTGACGGGCGGGGGAGCAATGAGCAGTTCTTC.

This clonotype was seen only a few times. The rearrangement uses TRBV11-2 and TRBJ1-3; no clear D gene. Per the germline V gene, CDR1 is SGHAT and CDR2 is FQNNGV. The CDR3 extends over 13 amino acids. V lost 0 bases and J 4 bases, leaving 4 bases between the germline ends. DNA for the CDR3: TGTGCCAGCAGCTTAGATCTGGGAAACACCATATATTTT. Translation gives CASSLDLGNTIYF.

The chain joins TRBV20-1 to TRBJ1-5; the match to TRBD1 covers 9 bases. The CDR3 runs to 17 residues. The germline CDR1 and CDR2 sequences are DFQATT and SNEGSKA (reference sequence). With 3 bases clipped from V and 0 bases from J, the junction kept 9 bases outside the gene matches. In DNA, the CDR3 is TGCAGTGCTAGTTATGGGACAGGGTTTCATAGCAATCAGCCCCAGCATTTT. Amino acid sequence: CSASYGTGFHSNQPQHF.